These 8 T cell receptor beta chains share one sample of origin, sequenced in a study of blood T cell repertoires in COVID-19. The data were produced by immunoSEQ multiplex PCR, yet TCRdb's version contains in-frame clones alone and is incomplete. The sample contains approximately 260,000 clones, about 80% of which appear only once. Sequencing input: peripheral blood. The receptors come from a human donor in a cohort sampled during active COVID-19.

The chain is built from TRBV10-3 and TRBJ1-1; the D gene is possibly TRBD1 (5 bases). Germline CDR1 is ENHRY and CDR2 is SYGVKD. The CDR3 consists of 13 residues. V was cut by 5 bases and J by 7 bases, with 14 bases left in between. CDR3 amino acids: CAISKLIQVEAFF. DNA for the CDR3: TGTGCCATCAGTAAGCTGATACAGGTTGAAGCTTTCTTT.

The chain is built from TRBV12-5 and TRBJ2-7, with 8 bases that match TRBD1. V lost 2 bases, J lost 7 bases, and 7 bases stayed unmatched. The CDR3 is 14 amino acids. The germline V gene has CDR1 LGHNT and CDR2 FRNRAP. The CDR3 loop reads CASGLTGGVREQYF. In DNA form, the CDR3 reads TGTGCTAGTGGTTTGACAGGGGGTGTTCGTGAGCAGTACTTC.

The chain couples TRBV7-9 to TRBJ2-3; 10 bases match TRBD1. CDR3 length: 16 amino acids. V shed 1 base, J shed 3 bases, and the junction held 4 bases outside the gene matches. CDR1 is SEHNR, CDR2 FQNEAQ, per germline (reference sequence). In DNA form, the CDR3 reads TGTGCCAGCAGCTTAGGAGGGACAGGGGAAACAGATACGCAGTATTTT. Its translation: CASSLGGTGETDTQYF.

The genes are TRBV11-3 and TRBJ2-2, with D tentatively TRBD2 (6 bases). The CDR3 extends over 16 amino acids. Germline V lookup: CDR1 SGHNT, CDR2 YENEEA. V was trimmed by 5 bases and J by 2 bases, leaving 15 bases between them. DNA of the CDR3: TGTGCCAGCAGCGCAAGATCCGGGACTAACACCGGGGAGCTGTTTTTT. Its translation: CASSARSGTNTGELFF.

The chain is built from TRBV24-1 and TRBJ1-1; no definite D call. Germline V CDR1 and CDR2: KGHDR, SFDVKD. Trimming removed 4 bases at V and 0 bases at J, with 5 bases between. This CDR3 contains 13 residues. In DNA form, the CDR3 reads TGTGCCACCAGTGACGAGATGAACACTGAAGCTTTCTTT. Residues: CATSDEMNTEAFF.

This clone was picked up one time. The V gene is TRBV2, the J gene TRBJ2-7; 8 positions match TRBD2. Per germline, CDR1 SNHLY and CDR2 FYNNEI. The CDR3 contains 15 residues. V was clipped by 6 bases and J by 2 bases; unmatched bases: 9. CDR3 amino acids: CASRVAGQTTYEQYF. The CDR3 coding sequence is TGTGCCAGCAGGGTAGCGGGGCAAACAACCTACGAGCAGTACTTC.

At least ten counts were recorded for this clone. V gene TRBV19 combines with J gene TRBJ2-7; tentative D call: TRBD2 (5 bases). V lost 3 bases and J 10 bases, leaving 13 bases between the germline ends. The germline V gene has CDR1 LNHDA and CDR2 SQIVND (reference sequence). The CDR3 contains 12 residues. The DNA of the CDR3 is TGTGCCAGTAGTATTCCGGGAAGGGTACAGTACTTC. As protein: CASSIPGRVQYF.

The V call is TRBV10-2, the J call TRBJ2-2; no firm D call. The CDR3 runs 13 residues. Germline V gene lookup returns CDR1 WSHSY and CDR2 SAAADI. V lost 1 base to trimming and J lost 6 bases, with 6 bases between them. The CDR3 protein is CASSELVSGELFF. CDR3 bases: TGCGCCAGCAGTGAGTTAGTTTCCGGGGAGCTGTTTTTT.